This T cell receptor beta chain was profiled in a study of blood T cell repertoires in COVID-19. Germline lookup yields CDR1 SGHRS and CDR2 YFSETQ. V gave up 3 bases and J gave up 4 bases; unmatched junction bases: 7. CDR3 length: 15 amino acids. Profiling relied on immunoSEQ multiplex PCR, and the TCRdb table lists in-frame clones only, not all of them. This table holds some 160,000 clones, around 81% found once. The receptor was isolated from a woman aged 40 to 49 who had recovered from COVID-19. J is TRBJ2-3 and V is TRBV5-1, with 8 bases that match TRBD2. Material: PBMCs or T cells enriched from blood (not recorded which). DNA of the CDR3: TGCGCCAGCAGCTCCTTAGCGGGGAAAGCAGATACGCAGTATTTT. The encoded protein is CASSSLAGKADTQYF.